Below, 27 T cell receptor beta chains from the same sample are listed, as sequenced in a study of blood T cell repertoires in COVID-19. The assay was immunoSEQ multiplex PCR, and TCRdb's table has in-frame clones only and misses some. Here the sample spans about 360,000 clones, about 86% being singletons. Sequencing was carried out using peripheral blood. Source of these receptors: a man aged 30-40 years with active or convalescent COVID-19.

This clone has only a few counts. The chain couples TRBV6-4 to TRBJ2-2; a possible D gene is TRBD2 (5 bases). This CDR3 region has 13 residues. Per the germline V gene, CDR1 is MRHNA and CDR2 is SNTAGT. The V gene lost 2 bases and the J gene lost 4 bases, with 5 bases spanning the gap. The CDR3 DNA reads as TGTGCCAGCAGTGACACTAGCACCGGGGAGCTGTTTTTT. It translates to CASSDTSTGELFF.

This chain links TRBV6-2 or TRBV6-3 with TRBJ2-3; 9 bases match TRBD2. The CDR3 is 16 residues long. In germline, CDR1 is MNHEY, CDR2 SVGEGT. V was pared by 4 bases and J by 4 bases, with 9 bases of the junction left unmatched. This CDR3 is CASSLGLAGSSDTQYF. Written as DNA, the CDR3 is TGTGCCAGCAGTTTGGGTCTAGCGGGGTCGTCAGATACGCAGTATTTT.

V is TRBV7-9 and J is TRBJ2-7, with D unclear. V was clipped by 2 bases and J by 5 bases, with 7 bases between them. CDR1 is SEHNR, CDR2 FQNEAQ, per germline (reference sequence). The CDR3 spans 12 residues. In nucleotides, the CDR3 is TGTGCCAGCAGCTTATCGGTCCACGAGCAGTACTTC. Its translation is CASSLSVHEQYF.

Note on this clone: This sample includes further DNA sequences coding for the same CDR3. CDR3 DNA sequence: TGCGCCAGCAGCCAAGTGCGCGGAGATACGCAGTATTTT. Encoded protein: CASSQVRGDTQYF. V and J are TRBV4-3 and TRBJ2-3; no definite D call. This CDR3 has 13 residues. V was pared by 1 base and J by 5 bases, with 7 bases between. Germline lookup yields CDR1 LGHNA and CDR2 YSLEER.

This clone was found once. This chain connects TRBV1 to TRBJ2-1; TRBD2 is the table's D call and was not checked against the DNA. TRBV1 is deemed a pseudogene. The CDR3 sequence is 17 residues long. The CDR3 protein is CTSSQDARSGSRDEQFF. As DNA, the CDR3 is TGCACCAGCAGCCAAGATGCTCGGAGCGGGAGTCGGGATGAGCAGTTCTTC.

This clone was detected a few times. This chain joins TRBV2 and TRBJ2-7; TRBD1 aligns across 7 bases. The CDR3 sequence is 14 residues long. In germline, CDR1 is SNHLY, CDR2 FYNNEI. With V trimmed by 6 bases and J by 2 bases, 7 bases remained unmatched. The CDR3 DNA sequence: TGTGCCAGCAGCCGGGACAGTCCGACCTACGAGCAGTACTTC. Residues: CASSRDSPTYEQYF.

CDR3: CASSGTGQSSGNTIYF. For the CDR3, the DNA is TGTGCCAGCAGTGGTACGGGACAGAGCTCTGGAAACACCATATATTTT. This chain uses TRBV2 with TRBJ1-3, with TRBD1 matching 7 bases. The CDR3 runs 16 residues. From germline, CDR1 is SNHLY and CDR2 FYNNEI. The J segment lost 0 bases and the V segment lost 4 bases, leaving 6 bases of the junction unmatched.

V and J are TRBV5-1 and TRBJ2-1; 8 bases line up with TRBD2. This CDR3 has 15 amino acids. V trimming: 0 bases; J trimming: 6 bases; junction bases outside the gene matches: 5. Germline V gene sequence: CDR1 SGHRS, CDR2 YFSETQ. The CDR3 protein is CASSLVLAGANEQFF. CDR3 coding DNA: TGCGCCAGCAGCTTGGTTCTAGCGGGCGCCAATGAGCAGTTCTTC.

J is TRBJ2-1 and V is TRBV29-1; D gene uncertain. Trimming removed 6 bases from V and 9 bases from J, with 12 bases in between. Germline V CDR1 and CDR2: SQVTM, ANQGSEA. This CDR3 spans 11 amino acids. CDR3 in amino acids: CSVSEPGEQFF. The CDR3 DNA is TGCAGCGTCTCCGAGCCGGGTGAGCAGTTCTTC.

This rearrangement joins TRBV2 to TRBJ1-3; D ambiguous. CDR1 SNHLY and CDR2 FYNNEI come from the germline V gene. The CDR3 sequence is 15 residues long. V was shortened by 0 bases and J by 0 bases, with 6 bases between the two germline ends. CDR3 in amino acids: CASSEARGSGNTIYF. The CDR3 coding sequence is TGTGCCAGCAGTGAAGCGCGGGGCTCTGGAAACACCATATATTTT.

This clone was counted only a few times. Here the CDR3 DNA reads TGTGCCAGCAGCTCTGACAATGAGCAGTTCTTC. Its protein product is CASSSDNEQFF. The chain joins TRBV11-3 to TRBJ2-1; no reliable D call. Germline V CDR1 and CDR2: SGHNT, YENEEA. The V and J ends lost 4 bases and 5 bases respectively, with 3 bases between them. This CDR3 comprises 11 residues.

The chain links TRBV4-2 to TRBJ1-4; the D is unclear. V lost 0 bases, J lost 13 bases, and 9 bases lay in between. This CDR3 is 12 amino acids long. The germline gives CDR1 LGHNA, CDR2 YNFKEQ. CDR3 sequence reads: CASSQERFGLFF. CDR3 DNA sequence: TGTGCCAGCAGCCAAGAGAGGTTTGGACTGTTTTTT.

The chain recombines TRBV7-2 with TRBJ2-3; a possible D gene is TRBD2 (6 bases). From germline, CDR1 is SGHTA and CDR2 FQGNSA. The V gene lost 2 bases and the J gene lost 4 bases, with 13 bases spanning the gap. The CDR3 consists of 15 residues. The CDR3 DNA follows: TGTGCCAGCAGCTTATTCCTGGAGGGCCCAGATACGCAGTATTTT. Its translation is CASSLFLEGPDTQYF.

V is TRBV6-6 and J is TRBJ2-3, with D uncertain. The germline gives CDR1 MNHNY, CDR2 SVGAGI (reference sequence). Trimming cost V 8 bases and J 4 bases, with 7 bases left between them. This CDR3 is 11 amino acids long. The CDR3 region is CASQLADTQYF. For the CDR3, the DNA is TGTGCCAGCCAATTAGCAGATACGCAGTATTTT.

The chain has TRBV24-1 and TRBJ1-5; D not resolved. Trimming took 4 bases from V and 6 from J, leaving 15 bases between them. The CDR3 runs 15 residues. The germline CDR1 and CDR2 sequences are KGHDR and SFDVKD. The CDR3: CATSDHARLGQPQHF. The CDR3 coding sequence is TGTGCCACCAGTGACCACGCCAGACTCGGTCAGCCCCAGCATTTT.

This clone was observed once. This sequence joins TRBV7-2 and TRBJ2-3; 9 positions agree with TRBD2. This CDR3 spans 15 amino acids. The germline V gene has CDR1 SGHTA and CDR2 FQGNSA. Trimming removed 4 bases from V and 6 bases from J; junction bases left unmatched: 8. CDR3 in DNA: TGTGCCAGCAGCTACGGACTAGCGTCGGGTGATACGCAGTATTTT. Residues: CASSYGLASGDTQYF.

The CDR3 nucleotides read TGTGCCAGCAGCTCCAGACTAGCGGGGGGTCTCTACGAGCAGTACTTC. It encodes CASSSRLAGGLYEQYF. This chain connects TRBV7-2 to TRBJ2-7; 13 bases align to TRBD2. The CDR3 consists of 16 residues. Trimming removed 4 bases from V and 3 bases from J; junction bases left unmatched: 6. In germline, CDR1 is SGHTA, CDR2 FQGNSA. The whole variable domain, remainder taken from reference TRBV7-2 and TRBJ2-7, is GAGVSQSPSNKVTEKGKDVELRCDPISGHTALYWYRQSLGQGLEFLIYFQGNSAPDKSGLPSDRFSAERTGGSVSTLTIQRTQQEDSAVYLCASSSRLAGGLYEQYFGPGTRLTVT.

The chain employs TRBV30 and TRBJ1-1, with D tentatively TRBD1 (5 bases). Germline assignment: CDR1 GTSNPN and CDR2 SVGIG (reference sequence). This CDR3 spans 13 amino acids. The V end lost 0 bases, the J end lost 3 bases, and 8 bases lay between the germline ends. The CDR3 region is CAWSVQQDTEAFF. The CDR3 bases are TGTGCCTGGAGTGTACAACAGGACACTGAAGCTTTCTTT.

This clone was seen just once. V usage is TRBV4-2 and J usage is TRBJ1-1; 7 bases match TRBD1. This CDR3 spans 15 amino acids. The junction had 5 bases not matched to a gene; V was cut back by 4 bases and J by 0 bases. Germline loops: CDR1 LGHNA, CDR2 YNFKEQ. The CDR3, as DNA: TGTGCCAGCAGCCGACCGGGACAGATGAACACTGAAGCTTTCTTT. It encodes CASSRPGQMNTEAFF.

This chain links TRBV7-9 with TRBJ2-7, with a tentative D call TRBD2 (6 bases). The CDR3 totals 15 residues. Germline CDR1 SEHNR, CDR2 FQNEAQ (reference sequence). The V gene lost 4 bases and the J gene lost 4 bases, with 17 bases spanning the gap. The CDR3 nucleotides read TGTGCCAGCAGCTGGGGGAGGCTAGCGAGTTACGAGCAGTACTTC. Its translation: CASSWGRLASYEQYF.

The rearrangement joins TRBV7-8 to TRBJ2-7; 8 bases are a match to TRBD2. The CDR3 sequence is 17 residues long. V was pared by 1 base and J by 3 bases, with 11 bases of the junction left unmatched. Germline CDR1 reads SGHVS; CDR2 reads FQNEAQ. The DNA of the CDR3 is TGTGCCAGCAGCTTAGGGGGGGCGGGGGGCCCTTTCTACGAGCAGTACTTC. Amino acid sequence: CASSLGGAGGPFYEQYF. The complete variable domain, with remaining parts taken from reference TRBV7-8 and TRBJ2-7, reads GAGVSQSPRYKVAKRGQDVALRCDPISGHVSLFWYQQALGQGPEFLTYFQNEAQLDKSGLPSDRFFAERPEGSVSTLKIQRTQQEDSAVYLCASSLGGAGGPFYEQYFGPGTRLTVT.

The gene calls are TRBV30 and TRBJ1-1, with no clear D. Germline assignment: CDR1 GTSNPN and CDR2 SVGIG (reference sequence). Trimming stripped 5 bases from V and 1 base from J, with 8 bases between. The CDR3 is made up of 12 amino acids. CDR3 coding DNA: TGTGCCTGGGCTAGGTGGAACACTGAAGCTTTCTTT. This sequence encodes CAWARWNTEAFF.

This chain joins TRBV6-4 and TRBJ2-2; D is unresolved. There are 15 residues in the CDR3. The germline gives CDR1 MRHNA, CDR2 SNTAGT. Deletions cut 3 bases from V and 5 bases from J, with 13 bases between. The CDR3 protein is CASSEASASTGELFF. CDR3 DNA: TGTGCCAGCAGTGAAGCGTCAGCATCGACCGGGGAGCTGTTTTTT.

V and J are TRBV4-1 and TRBJ1-1; 10 bases line up with TRBD1. The CDR3 totals 14 residues. Germline lookup yields CDR1 MGHRA and CDR2 YSYEKL. The V gene end was trimmed by 2 bases and the J gene end by 5 bases; junction bases not matched to a gene: 2. CDR3 DNA sequence: TGCGCCAGCAGCCAATGGGACAGGGGTACTGAAGCTTTCTTT. This encodes CASSQWDRGTEAFF.

This clone was observed a handful of times. The rearrangement links TRBV4-3 to TRBJ1-5; the D is unclear. In germline, CDR1 is LGHNA, CDR2 YSLEER. Trimming stripped 0 bases from V and 0 bases from J, with 6 bases between. CDR3 size: 15 residues. CDR3 sequence reads: CASSQDLYSNQPQHF. CDR3 nucleotides: TGCGCCAGCAGCCAAGATCTATATAGCAATCAGCCCCAGCATTTT.

In DNA form, the CDR3 reads TGCGCCAGCAGCCAAGACAGGGGATGGGCCCAGCATTTT. This translates into CASSQDRGWAQHF. This chain uses TRBV4-3 with TRBJ1-5, with a possible D match to TRBD1 (6 bases). The germline V gene encodes CDR1 LGHNA and CDR2 YSLEER. CDR3 size: 13 residues. The V end was cut by 0 bases, the J end by 11 bases, with 11 bases between.

The chain uses TRBV6-5 and TRBJ1-6, with D tentatively TRBD1 (5 bases). Germline CDR1 and CDR2: MNHEY and SVGAGI. This CDR3 has 14 amino acids. Trimming removed 7 bases at V and 9 bases at J, with 16 bases between. The CDR3 sequence: CASNTIGVGSPLHF. The CDR3 DNA sequence: TGTGCCAGCAACACGATAGGGGTGGGTTCACCCCTCCACTTT.